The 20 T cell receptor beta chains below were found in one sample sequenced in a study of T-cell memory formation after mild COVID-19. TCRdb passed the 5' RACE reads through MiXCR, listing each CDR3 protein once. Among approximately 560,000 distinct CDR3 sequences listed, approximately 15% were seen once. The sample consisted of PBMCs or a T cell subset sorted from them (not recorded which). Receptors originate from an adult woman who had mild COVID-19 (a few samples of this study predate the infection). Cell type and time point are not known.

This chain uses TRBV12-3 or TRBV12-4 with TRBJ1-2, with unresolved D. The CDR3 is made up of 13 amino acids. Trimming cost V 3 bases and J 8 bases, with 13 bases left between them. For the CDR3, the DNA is TGTGCCAGCAGTTTTTGGGAGCAGGAGGGCTACACCTTC. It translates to CASSFWEQEGYTF.

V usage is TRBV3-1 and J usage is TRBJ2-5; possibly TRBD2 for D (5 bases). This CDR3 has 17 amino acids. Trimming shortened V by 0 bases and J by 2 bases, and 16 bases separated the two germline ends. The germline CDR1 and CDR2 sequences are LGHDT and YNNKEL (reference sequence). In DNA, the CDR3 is TGTGCCAGCAGCCAAGATGCGGGCAGGATGGATCAAGAGACCCAGTACTTC. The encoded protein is CASSQDAGRMDQETQYF.

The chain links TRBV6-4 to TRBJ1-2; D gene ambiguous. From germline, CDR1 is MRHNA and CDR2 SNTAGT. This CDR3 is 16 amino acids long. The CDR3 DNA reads TGTGAACGTTCCCCCGGACCGGGCAGCTCTAACTATGGCTACACCTTC. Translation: CERSPGPGSSNYGYTF.

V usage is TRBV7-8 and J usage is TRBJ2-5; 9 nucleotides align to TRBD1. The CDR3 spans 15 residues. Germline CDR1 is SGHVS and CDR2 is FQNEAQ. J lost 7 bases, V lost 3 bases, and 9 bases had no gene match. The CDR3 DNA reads TGTGCCAGCAGCTTCCGCGACAGGGGGTATAGGACCCAGTACTTC. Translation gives CASSFRDRGYRTQYF. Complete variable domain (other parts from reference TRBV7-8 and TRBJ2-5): GAGVSQSPRYKVAKRGQDVALRCDPISGHVSLFWYQQALGQGPEFLTYFQNEAQLDKSGLPSDRFFAERPEGSVSTLKIQRTQQEDSAVYLCASSFRDRGYRTQYFGPGTRLLVL.

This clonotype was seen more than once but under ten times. The CDR3 loop reads CSARDVAGEDNEQFF. As DNA, the CDR3 is TGCAGTGCTAGAGATGTAGCGGGAGAGGACAATGAGCAGTTCTTC. The chain joins TRBV20-1 to TRBJ2-1; TRBD2 agrees at 9 bases. J was trimmed by 5 bases and V by 0 bases; bases with no gene match: 5. The CDR3 is made up of 15 amino acids. The V gene's germline CDR1 is DFQATT and CDR2 SNEGSKA (reference sequence).

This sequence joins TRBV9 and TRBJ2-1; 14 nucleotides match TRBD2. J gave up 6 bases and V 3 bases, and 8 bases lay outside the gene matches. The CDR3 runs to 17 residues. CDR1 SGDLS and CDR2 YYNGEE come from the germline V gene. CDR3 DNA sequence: TGTGCCAGCAGCGCAGGCCCGGGACTAGCGGGAGTCAATGAGCAGTTCTTC. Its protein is CASSAGPGLAGVNEQFF. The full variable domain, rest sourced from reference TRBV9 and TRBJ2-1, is DSGVTQTPKHLITATGQRVTLRCSPRSGDLSVYWYQQSLDQGLQFLIQYYNGEERAKGNILERFSAQQFPDLHSELNLSSLELGDSALYFCASSAGPGLAGVNEQFFGPGTRLTVL.

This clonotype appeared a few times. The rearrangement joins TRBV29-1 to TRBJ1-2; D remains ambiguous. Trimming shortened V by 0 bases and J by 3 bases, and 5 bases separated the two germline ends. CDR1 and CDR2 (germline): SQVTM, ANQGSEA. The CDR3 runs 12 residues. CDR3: CSVEDKDYGYTF. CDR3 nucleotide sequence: TGCAGCGTTGAAGATAAGGACTATGGCTACACCTTC.

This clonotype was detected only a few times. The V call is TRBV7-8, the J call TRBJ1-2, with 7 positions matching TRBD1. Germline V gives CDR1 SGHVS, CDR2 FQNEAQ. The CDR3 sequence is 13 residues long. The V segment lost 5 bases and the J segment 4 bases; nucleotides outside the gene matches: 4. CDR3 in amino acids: CASSVGQLYGYTF. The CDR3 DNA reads TGTGCCAGCAGCGTGGGACAGCTCTATGGCTACACCTTC. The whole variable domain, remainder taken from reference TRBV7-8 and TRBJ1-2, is GAGVSQSPRYKVAKRGQDVALRCDPISGHVSLFWYQQALGQGPEFLTYFQNEAQLDKSGLPSDRFFAERPEGSVSTLKIQRTQQEDSAVYLCASSVGQLYGYTFGSGTRLTVV.

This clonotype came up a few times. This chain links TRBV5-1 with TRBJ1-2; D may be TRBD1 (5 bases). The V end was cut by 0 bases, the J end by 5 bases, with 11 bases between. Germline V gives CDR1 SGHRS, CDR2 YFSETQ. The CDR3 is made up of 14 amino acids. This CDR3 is CASSLGDGGYGYTF. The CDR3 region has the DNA TGCGCCAGCAGCTTGGGGGACGGCGGTTATGGCTACACCTTC.

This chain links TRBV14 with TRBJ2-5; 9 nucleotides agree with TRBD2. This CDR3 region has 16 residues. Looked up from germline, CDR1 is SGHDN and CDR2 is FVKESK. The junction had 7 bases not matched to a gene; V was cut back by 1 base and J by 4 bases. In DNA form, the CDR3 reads TGTGCCAGCAGCCAAGTGGAGCGGGGGGCCGTAGAGACCCAGTACTTC. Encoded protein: CASSQVERGAVETQYF.

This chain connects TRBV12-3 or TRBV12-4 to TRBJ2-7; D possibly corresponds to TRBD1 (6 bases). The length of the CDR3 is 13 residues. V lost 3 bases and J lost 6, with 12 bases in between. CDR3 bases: TGTGCCAGCAGTTTCACAGGGATGAGCGAGCAGTACTTC. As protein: CASSFTGMSEQYF.

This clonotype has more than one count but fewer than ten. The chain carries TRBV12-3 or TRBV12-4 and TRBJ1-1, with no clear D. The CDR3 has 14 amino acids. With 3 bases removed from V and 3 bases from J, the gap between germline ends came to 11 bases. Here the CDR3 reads CASSFFGGHTEAFF. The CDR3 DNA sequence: TGTGCCAGCAGTTTTTTCGGTGGCCACACTGAAGCTTTCTTT.

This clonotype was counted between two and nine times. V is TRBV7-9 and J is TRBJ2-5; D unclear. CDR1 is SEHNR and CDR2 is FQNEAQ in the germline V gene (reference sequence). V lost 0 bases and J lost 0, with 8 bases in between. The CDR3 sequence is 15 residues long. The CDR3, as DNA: TGTGCCAGCAGCTTAGCGGAAGACAACCAAGAGACCCAGTACTTC. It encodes CASSLAEDNQETQYF.

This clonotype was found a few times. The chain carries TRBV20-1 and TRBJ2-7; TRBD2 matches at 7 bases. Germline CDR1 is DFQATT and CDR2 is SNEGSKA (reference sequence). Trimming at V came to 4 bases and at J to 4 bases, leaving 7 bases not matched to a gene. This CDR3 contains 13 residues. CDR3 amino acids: CSATGLDPYEQYF. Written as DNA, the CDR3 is TGCAGTGCTACTGGACTAGATCCATACGAGCAGTACTTC.

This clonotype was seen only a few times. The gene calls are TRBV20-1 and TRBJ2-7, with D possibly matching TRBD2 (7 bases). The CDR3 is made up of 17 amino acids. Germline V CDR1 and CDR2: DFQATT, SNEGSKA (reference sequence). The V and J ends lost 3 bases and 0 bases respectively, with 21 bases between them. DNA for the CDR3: TGCAGTGCTAGCGGGGGGTTCCACAGGGACGGCTCCTACGAGCAGTACTTC. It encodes CSASGGFHRDGSYEQYF.

The CDR3 DNA follows: TGTGCCAGCAGCCTGGAGCGGGAGGGGGGCTACGAGCAGTACTTC. Protein sequence: CASSLEREGGYEQYF. The rearrangement joins TRBV11-2 to TRBJ2-7, with 10 bases lining up with TRBD2. From germline, CDR1 is SGHAT and CDR2 FQNNGV. There are 15 residues in the CDR3. J gave up 3 bases and V 5 bases, and 7 bases lay outside the gene matches.

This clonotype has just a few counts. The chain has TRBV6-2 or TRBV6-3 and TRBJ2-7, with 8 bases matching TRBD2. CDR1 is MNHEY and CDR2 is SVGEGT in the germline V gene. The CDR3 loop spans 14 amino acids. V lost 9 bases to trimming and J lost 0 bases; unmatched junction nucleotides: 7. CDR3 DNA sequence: TGTGCCAGTTTCCCCACTAGCGGCTCCTACGAGCAGTACTTC. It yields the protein CASFPTSGSYEQYF.

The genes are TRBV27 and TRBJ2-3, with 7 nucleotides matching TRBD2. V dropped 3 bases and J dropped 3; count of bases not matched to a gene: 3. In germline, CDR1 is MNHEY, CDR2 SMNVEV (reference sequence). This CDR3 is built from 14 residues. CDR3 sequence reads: CASSFPGGTDTQYF. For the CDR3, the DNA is TGTGCCAGCAGTTTCCCCGGGGGGACAGATACGCAGTATTTT.

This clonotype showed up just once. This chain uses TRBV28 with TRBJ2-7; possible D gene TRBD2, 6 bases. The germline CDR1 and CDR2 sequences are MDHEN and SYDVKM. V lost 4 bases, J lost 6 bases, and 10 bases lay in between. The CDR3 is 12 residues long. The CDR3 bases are TGTGCCAGCAGTTACGCGGGACTCGAGCAGTACTTC. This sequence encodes CASSYAGLEQYF.

The CDR3 DNA follows: TGCAGTGCTAAGCGGATAGACCCAGATACGCAGTATTTT. Translating gives CSAKRIDPDTQYF. The rearrangement uses TRBV20-1 and TRBJ2-3; D may be TRBD2 (5 bases). V lost 4 bases to trimming and J lost 4 bases, with 12 bases between them. The V gene's germline CDR1 is DFQATT and CDR2 SNEGSKA (reference sequence). The CDR3 length is 13 residues.